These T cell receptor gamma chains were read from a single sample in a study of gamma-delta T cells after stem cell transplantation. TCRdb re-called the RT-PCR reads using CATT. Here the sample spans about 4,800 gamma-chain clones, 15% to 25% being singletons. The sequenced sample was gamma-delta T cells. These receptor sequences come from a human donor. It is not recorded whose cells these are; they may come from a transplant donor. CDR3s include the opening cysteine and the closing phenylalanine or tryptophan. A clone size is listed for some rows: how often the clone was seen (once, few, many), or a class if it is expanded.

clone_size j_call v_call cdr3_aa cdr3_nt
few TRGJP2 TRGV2 CATWDGLGGSDWIKTF TGTGCCACCTGGGACGGGCTAGGGGGTAGTGATTGGATCAAGACGTTT
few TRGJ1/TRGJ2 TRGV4 CATWDGKNYYKKLF TGTGCCACCTGGGATGGGAAAAATTATTATAAGAAACTCTTT
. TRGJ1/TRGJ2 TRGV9 CALWEVHKGKKLF TGTGCCTTGTGGGAGGTGCACAAGGGTAAGAAACTCTTT
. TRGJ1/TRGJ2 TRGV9 CASFPEVYYKKLF TGTGCCTCGTTCCCCGAGGTTTATTATAAGAAACTCTTT
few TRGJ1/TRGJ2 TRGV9 CALREGNYYKKLF TGTGCCTTGCGGGAGGGGAATTATTATAAGAAACTCTTT
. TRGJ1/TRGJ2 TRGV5 CATWKEPLYKKLF TGTGCCACCTGGAAAGAGCCCCTTTATAAGAAACTCTTT
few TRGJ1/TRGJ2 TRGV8 CATWDNGKKLF TGTGCCACCTGGGATAATGGAAAGAAACTCTTT
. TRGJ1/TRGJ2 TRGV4 CATWDGPPSNYYKKLF TGTGCCACCTGGGATGGGCCCCCCTCGAATTATTATAAGAAACTCTTT
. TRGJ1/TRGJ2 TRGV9 CALWEAQNYYKKLF TGTGCCTTGTGGGAGGCTCAAAATTATTATAAGAAACTCTTT
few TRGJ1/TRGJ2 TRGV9 CALWEVLKHYKKLF TGTGCCTTGTGGGAGGTCTTGAAGCATTATAAGAAACTCTTT
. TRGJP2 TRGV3 CATWDRLISSDWIKTF TGTGCCACCTGGGACAGGCTGATAAGTAGTGATTGGATCAAGACGTTT
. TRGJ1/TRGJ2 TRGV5 CATWDGTFYYEKLF TGTGCCACCTGGGACGGGACGTTTTATTATGAGAAACTCTTT
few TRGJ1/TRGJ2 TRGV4 CATWVRGYKKLF TGTGCCACCTGGGTGAGGGGATATAAGAAACTCTTT
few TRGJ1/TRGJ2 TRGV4 CATWVPRRGYYKKLF TGTGCCACCTGGGTCCCGCGAAGGGGTTATTATAAGAAACTCTTT
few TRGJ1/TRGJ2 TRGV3 CATWDRRYYKKLF TGTGCCACCTGGGACAGGCGGTATTATAAGAAACTCTTT
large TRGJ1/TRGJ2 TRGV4 CATWDGNYYKKLF TGTGCCACCTGGGATGGGAATTATTATAAGAAACTCTTT
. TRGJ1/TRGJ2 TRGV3 CATWDNGGRYKKLF TGTGCCACCTGGGACAACGGCGGTCGGTATAAGAAACTCTTT